These 32 T cell receptor beta chains originate from one sample sequenced in a study of patients and donors after allogeneic stem cell transplantation. Each CDR3 protein is one row after TCRdb ran MiXCR on the RT-PCR reads. This sample has around 150,000 distinct CDR3 sequences, with over 35% found just once. Sequenced: blood, either unsorted or a sorted T cell fraction (not recorded which). The source of these receptors is a human donor who was either an allogeneic HSCT recipient or a stem cell or donor lymphocyte infusion donor (not recorded which). It is not recorded whose cells these are; they may come from a transplant donor.

This clonotype was seen a handful of times. The chain has TRBV12-3 or TRBV12-4 and TRBJ1-2, with D hard to call. Trimming stripped 6 bases from V and 7 bases from J, with 15 bases between. The CDR3 is 13 amino acids. CDR3 bases: TGTGCCAGCAGCGGACCCTCGGTGGGTGGCTACACCTTC. Translation: CASSGPSVGGYTF.

The gene calls are TRBV5-1 and TRBJ1-4; D might be TRBD1 (5 bases). This CDR3 is built from 13 residues. Trimming shortened V by 7 bases and J by 5 bases, and 12 bases separated the two germline ends. Germline CDR1 SGHRS, CDR2 YFSETQ. This chain's CDR3 is CASRGLGNEKLFF. Written as DNA, the CDR3 is TGCGCCAGCCGGGGACTCGGGAATGAAAAACTGTTTTTT.

The rearrangement joins TRBV6-5 to TRBJ1-1; D is unclear. Germline V gives CDR1 MNHEY, CDR2 SVGAGI. V was trimmed by 2 bases and J by 0 bases, leaving 10 bases between them. The CDR3 loop spans 15 amino acids. The CDR3 reads CASSYIHTMNTEAFF. In nucleotides, the CDR3 is TGTGCCAGCAGTTACATACACACGATGAACACTGAAGCTTTCTTT.

The chain recombines TRBV27 with TRBJ2-3, with 8 bases lining up with TRBD1. With 4 bases clipped from V and 4 bases from J, the junction kept 4 bases outside the gene matches. Germline V CDR1 and CDR2: MNHEY, SMNVEV (reference sequence). The CDR3 totals 14 residues. The CDR3 sequence is CASSWRTGPDTQYF. The CDR3 DNA is TGTGCCAGCAGTTGGCGGACAGGGCCAGATACGCAGTATTTT.

The V call is TRBV28, the J call TRBJ1-5; D unclear. Trimming shortened V by 3 bases and J by 1 base, and 10 bases separated the two germline ends. This CDR3 comprises 15 residues. The V gene's germline CDR1 is MDHEN and CDR2 SYDVKM. The CDR3 DNA reads TGTGCCAGCAGTTTTCGGCAACTAAGCAATCAGCCCCAGCATTTT. It translates to CASSFRQLSNQPQHF.

Only a few counts were recorded for this clonotype. The chain combines TRBV4-3 with TRBJ2-5, with a weak D call TRBD1 (5 bases). Per germline, CDR1 LGHNA and CDR2 YSLEER. V was clipped by 4 bases and J by 5 bases, with 17 bases between them. The CDR3 spans 15 residues. The CDR3 nucleotides read TGCGCCAGCAGCCCAGAGAACAGGAGACTCGAGACCCAGTACTTC. It specifies CASSPENRRLETQYF.

The V call is TRBV20-1, the J call TRBJ2-7, with 8 bases lining up with TRBD1. Germline V lookup: CDR1 DFQATT, CDR2 SNEGSKA (reference sequence). V was clipped by 0 bases and J by 3 bases; unmatched bases: 4. The CDR3 is made up of 14 amino acids. As DNA, the CDR3 is TGCAGTGCTAGAGATGGGGGGACAGGCTACGAGCAGTACTTC. This gives the protein CSARDGGTGYEQYF.

This clonotype came up a few times. The chain has TRBV3-1 and TRBJ2-1; D ambiguous. The CDR3 spans 13 residues. Trimming removed 6 bases from V and 0 bases from J, with 6 bases in between. CDR1 and CDR2 (germline): LGHDT, YNNKEL (reference sequence). CDR3 DNA: TGTGCCAGCAGTTGGGGCTCCTACAATGAGCAGTTCTTC. Its translation is CASSWGSYNEQFF.

This clonotype was detected only a few times. The V and J genes are TRBV20-1 and TRBJ1-2; D unclear. Germline V CDR1 and CDR2: DFQATT, SNEGSKA (reference sequence). The CDR3 spans 11 residues. Trimming left V 5 bases short and J 8 bases short, with 12 bases between. The CDR3 sequence: CSAEFAGGYTF. The CDR3 coding sequence is TGCAGTGCTGAATTCGCGGGAGGCTACACCTTC.

The chain is built from TRBV12-3 or TRBV12-4 and TRBJ2-4; TRBD2 agrees at 9 bases. V lost 2 bases to trimming and J lost 0 bases; unmatched junction nucleotides: 5. The CDR3 runs to 17 residues. CDR3: CASSLRLADGAKNIQYF. CDR3 nucleotides: TGTGCCAGCAGTTTACGACTAGCGGACGGAGCCAAAAACATTCAGTACTTC.

This chain links TRBV19 with TRBJ1-5, with no clear D. Germline CDR1 reads LNHDA; CDR2 reads SQIVND (reference sequence). Trimming cost V 6 bases and J 0 bases, with 15 bases left between them. This CDR3 has 16 amino acids. The CDR3 DNA follows: TGTGCCAGTAGATTGGGCGACACGGATAGCAATCAGCCCCAGCATTTT. This translates into CASRLGDTDSNQPQHF.

This clonotype was counted only a few times. V and J are TRBV15 and TRBJ1-1, with a possible D match to TRBD1 (5 bases). The CDR3 spans 17 residues. V was clipped by 0 bases and J by 4 bases, with 18 bases between them. Germline CDR1 is LNHNV and CDR2 is YYDKDF (reference sequence). The CDR3: CATSRERDSQGVTEAFF. In DNA form, the CDR3 reads TGTGCCACCAGCAGAGAGCGGGACTCCCAGGGCGTCACTGAAGCTTTCTTT.

The chain combines TRBV6-5 with TRBJ2-2; D possibly corresponds to TRBD1 (6 bases). CDR3 size: 15 residues. In germline, CDR1 is MNHEY, CDR2 SVGAGI. The ends were cut back, 6 bases at V and 6 bases at J, with 17 bases in the middle. CDR3 in DNA: TGTGCCAGCAGGTCCGATAGGACAGTCTCCGGGGAGCTGTTTTTT. The encoded protein is CASRSDRTVSGELFF.

V and J are TRBV6-5 and TRBJ1-1; D gene unclear. The CDR3 extends over 15 amino acids. Germline assignment: CDR1 MNHEY and CDR2 SVGAGI. Trimming took off 6 bases at V and 3 bases at J, with 17 bases between the two ends. The CDR3 sequence is CASSRETWMDTEAFF. The CDR3 DNA sequence: TGTGCCAGCAGCCGAGAGACATGGATGGACACTGAAGCTTTCTTT.

The chain combines TRBV6-5 with TRBJ2-1, with D perhaps TRBD1 (6 bases). Trimming left V 7 bases short and J 0 bases short, with 13 bases between. Germline V gives CDR1 MNHEY, CDR2 SVGAGI. This CDR3 comprises 15 residues. In DNA, the CDR3 is TGTGCCAGCACCCCGACAGGCAGCTCCTACAATGAGCAGTTCTTC. The encoded protein is CASTPTGSSYNEQFF.

In this sample, this clonotype turned up a few times. The J gene is TRBJ1-2, the V gene TRBV24-1, with D perhaps matching TRBD1 (5 bases). The length of the CDR3 is 14 residues. Trimming left V 6 bases short and J 8 bases short, with 18 bases between. Germline V CDR1 and CDR2: KGHDR, SFDVKD. CDR3 bases: TGTGCCACCAGTCAGGGTACGGCTGCTGGGGGCTACACCTTC. It specifies CATSQGTAAGGYTF.

The chain uses TRBV20-1 and TRBJ1-2; D possibly corresponds to TRBD1 (5 bases). V lost 4 bases to trimming and J lost 3 bases, with 12 bases between them. Germline V gives CDR1 DFQATT, CDR2 SNEGSKA (reference sequence). The CDR3 consists of 13 residues. CDR3: CSATGQGDYGYTF. CDR3 in DNA: TGCAGTGCTACAGGGCAAGGGGACTATGGCTACACCTTC.

A few counts support this clonotype. The chain has TRBV6-6 and TRBJ1-1; D gene ambiguous. This CDR3 spans 15 amino acids. Looked up from germline, CDR1 is MNHNY and CDR2 is SVGAGI (reference sequence). V was pared by 7 bases and J by 5 bases, with 20 bases between. The CDR3 protein is CASMLRSLGWTEAFF. The DNA for the CDR3 is TGTGCCAGCATGTTACGGTCGCTGGGCTGGACTGAAGCTTTCTTT.

V usage is TRBV9 and J usage is TRBJ2-7; tentative D call: TRBD1 (6 bases). Germline lookup yields CDR1 SGDLS and CDR2 YYNGEE. The CDR3 has 17 residues. V was pared by 2 bases and J by 0 bases, with 18 bases between. The CDR3 here is CASSVSNGGTPSYEQYV. CDR3 sequence (DNA): TGTGCCAGCAGCGTGAGTAATGGGGGCACGCCCTCCTACGAGCAGTACGTC.

V and J are TRBV10-3 and TRBJ2-1; TRBD1 matches at 10 bases. The germline V gene has CDR1 ENHRY and CDR2 SYGVKD. CDR3 length: 14 residues. Trimming cost V 10 bases and J 4 bases; bases outside gene matches: 7. For the CDR3, the DNA is TGTGCCAACAGGACAGGGGGGATTTACAATGAGCAGTTCTTC. This gives the protein CANRTGGIYNEQFF.

V usage is TRBV7-2 and J usage is TRBJ2-1; D tentatively fits TRBD1 or TRBD2 (5 bases each). The CDR3 is 15 residues long. The V gene lost 1 base and the J gene lost 1 base, with 8 bases spanning the gap. Germline CDR1 SGHTA, CDR2 FQGNSA. The chain's CDR3 is CASSLERGSYNEQFF. The CDR3 DNA reads as TGTGCCAGCAGCTTAGAGAGGGGATCCTACAATGAGCAGTTCTTC.

V gene TRBV7-2 combines with J gene TRBJ2-5; 9 bases match TRBD1. There are 15 residues in the CDR3. Germline values: CDR1 SGHTA, CDR2 FQGNSA. V shed 5 bases, J shed 5 bases, and the junction held 9 bases outside the gene matches. CDR3 sequence reads: CASSLDRGYFETQYF. CDR3 DNA: TGTGCCAGCAGCCTGGACAGGGGATATTTTGAGACCCAGTACTTC.

The gene calls are TRBV15 and TRBJ1-1, with no clear D. The V gene lost 1 base and the J gene lost 4 bases, with 13 bases spanning the gap. Germline loops: CDR1 LNHNV, CDR2 YYDKDF (reference sequence). The CDR3 is made up of 15 amino acids. The CDR3 bases are TGTGCCACCAGCAGAGGGGCGGGGTCCGGCACTGAAGCTTTCTTT. Translation gives CATSRGAGSGTEAFF. The full variable domain, completed using reference TRBV15 and TRBJ1-1, is DAMVIQNPRYQVTQFGKPVTLSCSQTLNHNVMYWYQQKSSQAPKLLFHYYDKDFNNEADTPDNFQSRRPNTSFCFLDIRSPGLGDTAMYLCATSRGAGSGTEAFFGQGTRLTVV.

In the case of this clonotype: A far larger clone is one nucleotide away, so this likely arose from a read error. The chain couples TRBV11-2 to TRBJ1-5; the match to TRBD1 covers 7 bases. The V segment lost 1 base and the J segment 7 bases; nucleotides outside the gene matches: 4. The CDR3 extends over 14 amino acids. Germline V gene sequence: CDR1 SGHAT, CDR2 FQNNGV. CDR3 DNA sequence: TGTGCCAGCAGCTTAGGGGGGGACAGACAGCCCCAGCATTTT. Encoded protein: CASSLGGDRQPQHF. Full variable domain (remainder filled in from reference TRBV11-2 and TRBJ1-5): EAGVAQSPRYKIIEKRQSVAFWCNPISGHATLYWYQQILGQGPKLLIQFQNNGVVDDSQLPKDRFSAERLKGVDSTLKIQPAKLEDSAVYLCASSLGGDRQPQHFGDGTRLSIL.

V is TRBV12-3 or TRBV12-4 and J is TRBJ2-1, with D perhaps matching TRBD1 (5 bases). This CDR3 comprises 15 residues. Between the trimmed V and J ends, which lost 3 bases and 4 bases, there was a span of 13 bases. CDR3 sequence: CASSLGQAAYNEQFF. The CDR3 nucleotides are TGTGCCAGCAGTTTGGGGCAGGCTGCATACAATGAGCAGTTCTTC.

This clonotype was seen only a few times. This chain connects TRBV6-5 to TRBJ1-4; D is unresolved. Trimming pared 6 bases from V and 5 bases from J, leaving 13 bases between. Germline CDR1 reads MNHEY; CDR2 reads SVGAGI. The CDR3 has 14 residues. In DNA form, the CDR3 reads TGTGCCAGCAGAGAGGTGGGGTTCAATGAAAAACTGTTTTTT. It yields the protein CASREVGFNEKLFF.

This chain uses TRBV7-9 with TRBJ1-4; 7 bases agree with TRBD1. The CDR3 loop spans 14 amino acids. Germline V CDR1 and CDR2: SEHNR, FQNEAQ (reference sequence). Unmatched junction bases numbered 4, after V lost 6 bases and J lost 3 bases. The CDR3 protein is CASRARGPNEKLFF. The CDR3 DNA sequence: TGTGCCAGCAGAGCGAGGGGGCCTAATGAAAAACTGTTTTTT.

This clonotype was seen a few times. The chain has TRBV12-3 or TRBV12-4 and TRBJ1-1; 9 bases map to TRBD1. Losses at the gene ends were 6 bases for V and 6 bases for J; bases not matched to a gene: 5. The CDR3 has 13 amino acids. CDR3 coding DNA: TGTGCCAGCAGGACAGGGGGTAAGGCTGAAGCTTTCTTT. Amino acid sequence: CASRTGGKAEAFF.

This clonotype was seen a handful of times. The V gene is TRBV6-5, the J gene TRBJ1-4; D call uncertain. This CDR3 contains 15 residues. V gave up 4 bases and J gave up 0 bases, with 9 bases separating them. The germline CDR1 and CDR2 sequences are MNHEY and SVGAGI. The CDR3 region has the DNA TGTGCCAGCAGTTCCGGGCGATCAACTAATGAAAAACTGTTTTTT. Translated: CASSSGRSTNEKLFF.

The V and J genes are TRBV30 and TRBJ1-6, with TRBD1 matching over 7 bases. Looked up from germline, CDR1 is GTSNPN and CDR2 is SVGIG (reference sequence). This CDR3 comprises 13 residues. The V segment lost 4 bases and the J segment 7 bases; nucleotides outside the gene matches: 4. The CDR3 protein is CAWTGTENSPLHF. The CDR3 region has the DNA TGTGCCTGGACCGGGACAGAAAATTCACCCCTCCACTTT.

V and J are TRBV27 and TRBJ1-1; weak D call: TRBD1 (6 bases). V shed 4 bases and J shed 4 bases, with 10 bases lying between them. The CDR3 loop spans 13 amino acids. CDR1 is MNHEY and CDR2 is SMNVEV in the germline V gene (reference sequence). The CDR3 region is CASSSGAPTEAFF. In DNA form, the CDR3 reads TGTGCCAGCAGTTCGGGGGCGCCCACTGAAGCTTTCTTT.

This clonotype was detected a few times. The V gene is TRBV4-3, the J gene TRBJ1-5; D remains ambiguous. Trimming removed 0 bases from V and 6 bases from J, with 6 bases in between. The CDR3 contains 13 residues. Per germline, CDR1 LGHNA and CDR2 YSLEER. CDR3 sequence: CASSQDYSQPQHF. CDR3 sequence (DNA): TGCGCCAGCAGCCAAGATTACAGTCAGCCCCAGCATTTT.